Shown below are 25 T cell receptor beta chains from a single sample sequenced in a study of beta chain features in type 1 diabetes. What was sequenced were expressed TCRB transcripts, since all of the isolated RNA had been reverse transcribed. The data were produced by immunoSEQ multiplex PCR, yet TCRdb's version contains in-frame clones alone and is incomplete. This table holds 350,000 to 450,000 clones, approximately 15% found once. Sample: naive CD4+ T cells from blood. The receptors shown here come from a young man in good health.

The CDR3 protein is CASTPWTDNSPLHF. In nucleotides, the CDR3 is TGTGCCAGCACTCCGTGGACAGATAATTCACCCCTCCACTTT. The rearrangement links TRBV6-1 to TRBJ1-6, with D maybe TRBD1 (6 bases). CDR1 and CDR2 from the germline V gene are MNHNS and SASEGT. V lost 7 bases to trimming and J lost 5 bases, with 12 bases between them. The CDR3 is 14 amino acids.

This clone was picked up a small number of times. V gene TRBV5-1 combines with J gene TRBJ2-3, with 10 bases matching TRBD2. The trim removed 2 bases at V and 2 bases at J, leaving 2 bases unmatched. From germline, CDR1 is SGHRS and CDR2 YFSETQ. The CDR3 is 15 amino acids. The CDR3 is CASSLSGRATDTQYF. In nucleotides, the CDR3 is TGCGCCAGCAGCTTAAGCGGGAGGGCCACAGATACGCAGTATTTT. The full variable domain, rest sourced from reference TRBV5-1 and TRBJ2-3, is KAGVTQTPRYLIKTRGQQVTLSCSPISGHRSVSWYQQTPGQGLQFLFEYFSETQRNKGNFPGRFSGRQFSNSRSEMNVSTLELGDSALYLCASSLSGRATDTQYFGPGTRLTVL.

This rearrangement joins TRBV30 to TRBJ1-1, with unresolved D. The germline V and J ends were trimmed by 2 bases and 14 bases, with 18 bases remaining between them. The CDR3 has 12 amino acids. The germline V gene encodes CDR1 GTSNPN and CDR2 SVGIG (reference sequence). CDR3 nucleotides: TGTGCCTGGAGTTCATACACGCACCCCGAGTTCTTT. It specifies CAWSSYTHPEFF. The full variable domain, its missing parts supplied by reference TRBV30 and TRBJ1-1, is SQTIHQWPATLVQPVGSPLSLECTVEGTSNPNLYWYRQAAGRGLQLLFYSVGIGQISSEVPQNLSASRPQDRQFILSSKKLLLSDSGFYLCAWSSYTHPEFFGQGTRLTVV.

The J gene is TRBJ1-1, the V gene TRBV4-1; D is undetermined. The CDR3 loop spans 11 amino acids. Looked up from germline, CDR1 is MGHRA and CDR2 is YSYEKL. V was shortened by 4 bases and J by 6 bases, with 6 bases between the two germline ends. CDR3 bases: TGCGCCAGCAGCCGCAACGCTGAAGCTTTCTTT. It translates to CASSRNAEAFF.

The V and J genes are TRBV4-3 and TRBJ2-2, with unresolved D. The V gene's germline CDR1 is LGHNA and CDR2 YSLEER. Trimming shortened V by 2 bases and J by 3 bases, and 7 bases separated the two germline ends. The CDR3 has 14 amino acids. CDR3 nucleotide sequence: TGCGCCAGCAGCCAACGATGGGACACCGGGGAGCTGTTTTTT. It codes for CASSQRWDTGELFF.

The table lists this clone with many counts. The J gene is TRBJ2-1, the V gene TRBV29-1; D remains unclear. The V gene's germline CDR1 is SQVTM and CDR2 ANQGSEA. The V gene lost 3 bases and the J gene lost 6 bases, with 9 bases spanning the gap. The CDR3 is 12 amino acids. CDR3 loop: CSVDEASNEQFF. In DNA, the CDR3 is TGCAGCGTTGATGAGGCCTCCAATGAGCAGTTCTTC.

The CDR3 spells CAISVSRDSANYGYTF. The CDR3 bases are TGTGCCATCAGTGTGTCCCGGGACAGTGCTAACTATGGCTACACCTTC. The chain is built from TRBV10-3 and TRBJ1-2, with 7 nucleotides matching TRBD1. Germline V CDR1 and CDR2: ENHRY, SYGVKD. V gave up 4 bases and J gave up 0 bases; unmatched junction bases: 8. The CDR3 is made up of 16 amino acids.

This clone was picked up a small number of times. This may come from a read error, since a much larger clone is one base off. The CDR3 DNA follows: TGTGCCAGCAGTCAGAATGAGCAGTTCTTC. Translation: CASSQNEQFF. V and J are TRBV11-3 and TRBJ2-1; no definite D call. Trimming pared 6 bases from V and 7 bases from J, leaving 4 bases between. This CDR3 is built from 10 residues. The V gene's germline CDR1 is SGHNT and CDR2 YENEEA.

Comments on this clone: Mismatch with germline at one junction end may stem from a read error. The DNA for the CDR3 is TGTGCCAGCAGCTACTCTCGCAGCTTCGCTAACTATGGCTACACCTTC. Amino acid sequence: CASSYSRSFANYGYTF. V is TRBV6-5 and J is TRBJ1-2; D gene uncertain. Per germline, CDR1 MNHEY and CDR2 SVGAGI. CDR3 length: 16 amino acids.

The chain links TRBV14 to TRBJ2-1; TRBD1 matches at 12 bases. CDR1 is SGHDN and CDR2 is FVKESK in the germline V gene. The junction had 7 bases not matched to a gene; V was cut back by 1 base and J by 9 bases. The CDR3 extends over 16 amino acids. The CDR3 sequence is CASSQVRGQGAIEQFF. CDR3 in DNA: TGTGCCAGCAGCCAAGTACGGGGACAGGGGGCGATTGAGCAGTTCTTC.

This chain connects TRBV9 to TRBJ2-1, with D unclear. This CDR3 contains 15 residues. Trimming took off 4 bases at V and 1 base at J, with 12 bases between the two ends. Germline V gene lookup returns CDR1 SGDLS and CDR2 YYNGEE. The DNA for the CDR3 is TGTGCCAGCAGCCCAGGTAGGCTGTCCTACAATGAGCAGTTCTTC. As protein: CASSPGRLSYNEQFF. Supplemented by reference TRBV9 and TRBJ2-1, the full variable domain reads DSGVTQTPKHLITATGQRVTLRCSPRSGDLSVYWYQQSLDQGLQFLIQYYNGEERAKGNILERFSAQQFPDLHSELNLSSLELGDSALYFCASSPGRLSYNEQFFGPGTRLTVL.

The chain combines TRBV7-8 with TRBJ2-3; D uncertain. This CDR3 comprises 14 residues. The V and J ends lost 4 bases and 0 bases respectively, with 8 bases between them. The germline gives CDR1 SGHVS, CDR2 FQNEAQ. The CDR3 nucleotides read TGTGCCAGCAGCTCCGGCTGGAGCACAGATACGCAGTATTTT. The encoded protein is CASSSGWSTDTQYF.

This clone showed up just a few times. The V and J genes are TRBV14 and TRBJ2-5; TRBD1 matches at 7 bases. Germline lookup yields CDR1 SGHDN and CDR2 FVKESK. The CDR3 loop spans 15 amino acids. Trimming at V came to 3 bases and at J to 2 bases, leaving 6 bases not matched to a gene. Here the CDR3 reads CASSQWTGLQETQYF. The CDR3 DNA sequence: TGTGCCAGCAGCCAGTGGACAGGTCTTCAAGAGACCCAGTACTTC.

The CDR3 nucleotides are TGTGCCAGCAGCTCCTACAAGGGGAGCTACAATGAGCAGTTCTTC. Translated, it gives CASSSYKGSYNEQFF. The rearrangement uses TRBV7-3 and TRBJ2-1; TRBD1 or TRBD2 may be the D gene (5 bases each). The germline V gene has CDR1 SGHTA and CDR2 FQGTGA. The V end was cut by 4 bases, the J end by 3 bases, with 13 bases between. The CDR3 totals 15 residues.

CDR3 sequence: CASSSFSSYSYNEQFF. CDR3 nucleotides: TGTGCCAGCAGCTCTTTTAGTTCATACTCCTACAATGAGCAGTTCTTC. The chain combines TRBV11-3 with TRBJ2-1; no reliable D call. The V end lost 4 bases, the J end lost 0 bases, and 13 bases lay between the germline ends. Looked up from germline, CDR1 is SGHNT and CDR2 is YENEEA. This CDR3 is 16 amino acids long. The full variable domain, rest sourced from reference TRBV11-3 and TRBJ2-1, is EAGVVQSPRYKIIEKKQPVAFWCNPISGHNTLYWYLQNLGQGPELLIRYENEEAVDDSQLPKDRFSAERLKGVDSTLKIQPAELGDSAVYLCASSSFSSYSYNEQFFGPGTRLTVL.

This CDR3 is CATRSVAGGFNTQYF. The CDR3 DNA reads as TGTGCCACCCGCTCCGTAGCGGGGGGATTTAATACGCAGTATTTT. The V call is TRBV11-2, the J call TRBJ2-3; 10 nucleotides align to TRBD2. J was trimmed by 7 bases and V by 10 bases; bases with no gene match: 14. Germline lookup yields CDR1 SGHAT and CDR2 FQNNGV. The CDR3 contains 15 residues.

This clone was picked up a small number of times. The rearrangement uses TRBV25-1 and TRBJ2-3; D remains ambiguous. The V and J ends lost 4 bases and 0 bases respectively, with 8 bases between them. The CDR3 covers 14 residues. Germline loops: CDR1 MGHDK, CDR2 SYGVNS. The CDR3 sequence is CASSGQRSTDTQYF. The CDR3 DNA is TGTGCCAGCAGTGGTCAGCGTAGCACAGATACGCAGTATTTT. The full variable domain, completed using reference TRBV25-1 and TRBJ2-3, is EADIYQTPRYLVIGTGKKITLECSQTMGHDKMYWYQQDPGMELHLIHYSYGVNSTEKGDLSSESTVSRIRTEHFPLTLESARPSHTSQYLCASSGQRSTDTQYFGPGTRLTVL.

The chain uses TRBV5-1 and TRBJ2-3, with a possible D match to TRBD2 (6 bases). Trimming cost V 4 bases and J 2 bases, with 17 bases left between them. The CDR3 totals 16 residues. CDR1 and CDR2 (germline): SGHRS, YFSETQ. Here the CDR3 reads CASSLPGAGTTDTQYF. As DNA, the CDR3 is TGCGCCAGCAGCCTGCCCGGGGCGGGGACCACAGATACGCAGTATTTT.

The chain uses TRBV15 and TRBJ2-5; D is perhaps TRBD1 (6 bases). Germline V gene sequence: CDR1 LNHNV, CDR2 YYDKDF (reference sequence). The ends were cut back, 2 bases at V and 5 bases at J, with 18 bases in the middle. The CDR3 spans 16 residues. The CDR3 loop is CATSRPAPRGGETQYF. DNA of the CDR3: TGTGCCACCAGCAGACCGGCCCCCAGGGGCGGGGAGACCCAGTACTTC.

The chain recombines TRBV7-9 with TRBJ2-1; TRBD1 agrees at 8 bases. V lost 5 bases, J lost 8 bases, and 11 bases stayed unmatched. The CDR3 extends over 15 amino acids. Looked up from germline, CDR1 is SEHNR and CDR2 is FQNEAQ (reference sequence). CDR3 residues: CASSQTGERLDEQFF. The DNA for the CDR3 is TGTGCCAGCAGCCAGACAGGGGAGAGACTCGATGAGCAGTTCTTC.

This sequence joins TRBV5-6 and TRBJ2-5; 7 bases map to TRBD2. V shed 5 bases and J 7 bases; nucleotides not matched to a gene: 11. CDR1 SGHDT and CDR2 YYEEEE come from the germline V gene. This CDR3 is 14 amino acids long. This chain's CDR3 is CASRIAEREGTQYF. The DNA for the CDR3 is TGTGCCAGCAGGATTGCCGAAAGGGAGGGGACCCAGTACTTC.

This rearrangement joins TRBV25-1 to TRBJ1-2; the D is unclear. This CDR3 region has 15 residues. The V gene lost 0 bases and the J gene lost 3 bases, with 11 bases spanning the gap. The germline CDR1 and CDR2 sequences are MGHDK and SYGVNS. The CDR3 region is CASSEYSGRYYGYTF. The CDR3 DNA reads TGTGCCAGCAGTGAATATAGTGGCAGGTACTATGGCTACACCTTC.

As to this clone: A read error may account for a junction end that differs from germline. V is TRBV7-2 and J is TRBJ2-7; TRBD2 agrees at 9 bases. Germline CDR1 reads SGHTA; CDR2 reads FQGNSA. This CDR3 region has 15 residues. CDR3 DNA: TGTGCCAGCAGCCTAGCGGGACCCTTCTCCTACGAGCAGTACTTC. Encoded protein: CASSLAGPFSYEQYF.

The chain carries TRBV9 and TRBJ1-2; the D gene is possibly TRBD1 (6 bases). The CDR3 runs 15 residues. The V and J ends lost 0 bases and 3 bases respectively, with 12 bases between them. In germline, CDR1 is SGDLS, CDR2 YYNGEE. CDR3 in amino acids: CASSVGTRGDYGYTF. The CDR3 DNA reads TGTGCCAGCAGCGTAGGCACCAGGGGCGACTATGGCTACACCTTC.

This clone appeared a few times. The V gene is TRBV29-1, the J gene TRBJ2-3, with D maybe TRBD1 (5 bases). The V end lost 2 bases, the J end lost 7 bases, and 13 bases lay between the germline ends. Germline loops: CDR1 SQVTM, CDR2 ANQGSEA. There are 13 residues in the CDR3. This chain's CDR3 is CSVEQGRGNTQYF. CDR3 sequence (DNA): TGCAGCGTTGAACAGGGTAGGGGCAATACGCAGTATTTT.